Listed below are T cell receptor beta chains from one sample, sequenced in a study of Ad26.COV2.S vaccination and SARS-CoV-2 variants. Sequencing was performed with immunoSEQ multiplex PCR; in TCRdb, only in-frame clones are kept and a portion is missing. Among 430,000 or so clones listed, about 91% were seen once. Sequencing used peripheral blood, obtained in a trial of Ad26.COV2.S vaccine versus placebo. These receptors were taken from a person between 18 and 65 years old who received the Ad26.COV2.S COVID-19 vaccine or a placebo. Both conserved end residues are part of each CDR3. D genes are given only for firm matches. A row's size may be missing; if present it is once, few, many or a size class.

TRBV7-9	.	.	TRBJ1-4	TGTGCCAGCAGCTTAAGCAGTACAGAACTGTTTTTT	CASSLSSTELFF
TRBV5-1	.	.	TRBJ1-3	TGCGCCAGCAGCCCAGGGGCATTCACTGGAAACACCATATATTTT	CASSPGAFTGNTIYF
TRBV29-1	TRBD2	.	TRBJ2-3	TGCAGCGTACTAGCGGGCACAGATACGCAGTATTTT	CSVLAGTDTQYF
TRBV19	.	.	TRBJ2-7	TGTGCCAGTAGCCAAAACCTTTCTCCTTACGAGCAGTACTTC	CASSQNLSPYEQYF
TRBV6-6	.	.	TRBJ2-3	TGTGCCAGCAGTCCGGGCACAGATACGCAGTATTTT	CASSPGTDTQYF
TRBV27	.	.	TRBJ2-3	TGTGCCAGCAGTTTAGGACAGCCCGGCACAGATACGCAGTATTTT	CASSLGQPGTDTQYF
TRBV9	.	.	TRBJ1-5	TGTGCCAGCCGCCGGGGGGGGCGATGGCAGCCCCAGCATTTT	CASRRGGRWQPQHF
TRBV5-1	.	once	TRBJ2-1	TGCGCCAGCAGCTCGGACCCCTCGGGCGGGGCCTACAATGAGCAGTTCTTC	CASSSDPSGGAYNEQFF
TRBV9	.	.	TRBJ1-1	TGTGCCAGCAGCGTGTCAGTGAACATGAACACTGAAGCTTTCTTT	CASSVSVNMNTEAFF
TRBV4-3	TRBD1	.	TRBJ2-6	TGCGCCAGCAGCCGGGACAGGTCTGGGGCCAACGTCCTGACTTTC	CASSRDRSGANVLTF